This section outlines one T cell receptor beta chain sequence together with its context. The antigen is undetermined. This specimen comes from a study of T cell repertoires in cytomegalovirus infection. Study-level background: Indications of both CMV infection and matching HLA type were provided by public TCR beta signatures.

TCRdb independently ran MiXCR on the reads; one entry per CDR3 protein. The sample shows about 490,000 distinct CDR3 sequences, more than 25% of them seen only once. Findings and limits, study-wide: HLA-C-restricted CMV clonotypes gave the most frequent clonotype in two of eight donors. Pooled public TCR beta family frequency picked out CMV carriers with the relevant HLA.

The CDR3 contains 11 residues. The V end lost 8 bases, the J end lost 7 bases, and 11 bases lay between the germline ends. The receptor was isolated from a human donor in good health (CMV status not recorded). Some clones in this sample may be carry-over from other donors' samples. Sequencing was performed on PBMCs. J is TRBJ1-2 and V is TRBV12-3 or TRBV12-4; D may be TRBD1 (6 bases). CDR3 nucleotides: TGTGCCAGCGGGGGGGCCGGTGGCTACACCTTC. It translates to CASGGAGGYTF.